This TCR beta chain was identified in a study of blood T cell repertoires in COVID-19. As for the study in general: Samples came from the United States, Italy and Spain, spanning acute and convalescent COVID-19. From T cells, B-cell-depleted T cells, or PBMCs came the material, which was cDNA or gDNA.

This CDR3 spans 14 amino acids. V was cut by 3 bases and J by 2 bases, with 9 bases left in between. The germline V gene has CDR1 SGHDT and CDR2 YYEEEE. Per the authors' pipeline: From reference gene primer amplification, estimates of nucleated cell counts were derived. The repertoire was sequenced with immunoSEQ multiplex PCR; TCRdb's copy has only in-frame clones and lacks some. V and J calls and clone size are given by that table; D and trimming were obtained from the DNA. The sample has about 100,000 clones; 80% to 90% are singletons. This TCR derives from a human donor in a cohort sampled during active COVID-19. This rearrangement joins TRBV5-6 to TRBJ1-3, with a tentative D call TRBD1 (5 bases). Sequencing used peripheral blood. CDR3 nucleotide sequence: TGTGCCAGCAGCTCGCGGGGGACTGGAAACACCATATATTTT. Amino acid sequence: CASSSRGTGNTIYF. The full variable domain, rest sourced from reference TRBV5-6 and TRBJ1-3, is DAGVTQSPTHLIKTRGQQVTLRCSPKSGHDTVSWYQQALGQGPQFIFQYYEEEERQRGNFPDRFSGHQFPNYSSELNVNALLLGDSALYLCASSSRGTGNTIYFGEGSWLTVV.